The clone carrying this T cell receptor (beta chain) was detected ten times or more. Antigen: not known. The beta constant-region primer was an equimolar mix of two oligonucleotides covering TRBC1 and TRBC2. The ligated cDNA underwent four PCR rounds using SP2 and nested alpha and beta constant-region primers. TCRdb re-analysed the UMI-ligation and nested PCR reads in MiXCR, keeping a single row per CDR3 protein. The sample lists several thousand distinct CDR3 sequences, 5.2% occurring once. This sample is part of a study of naive and memory T cell subsets. Study observations and caveats: In naive cells, over 85% of TCR sequences were seen only once.

The sequenced sample was effector memory CD8+ T cells from blood. Subset meaning: effector memory, CD45RA- CD27-. This clonotype originated in a human donor in good health.

In DNA, the CDR3 is TGTGCCAGCAGTGCTGTCCACGCGGCGGAGCAGTACTTC. Its protein is CASSAVHAAEQYF. This chain uses TRBV6-1 with TRBJ2-7; D not certain. V dropped 4 bases and J dropped 7 bases, with 14 bases sitting between them. Germline values: CDR1 MNHNS, CDR2 SASEGT. This CDR3 comprises 13 residues.